The 4 T cell receptor beta chains given below trace back to one sample, sequenced in a study of shared clonotypes between healthy human individuals. Here immunoSEQ multiplex PCR was the method, and the copy in TCRdb shows in-frame clones only, minus some. The sample includes nearly 2 million clones, about 94% of them seen just once. CD45RO negativity and positive selection for CCR7 defined naive CD8 cells, a population that excluded terminally differentiated effector memory CD45RA+ cells. Input material: naive CD8+ T cells sorted from blood. The receptors originated from a man younger than 35 in good health.

Remarks on this clone: The same CDR3 is also encoded by other DNA sequences in this sample. V usage is TRBV9 and J usage is TRBJ2-7; 7 nucleotides line up with TRBD1. Germline CDR1 reads SGDLS; CDR2 reads YYNGEE. J gave up 0 bases and V 3 bases, and 3 bases lay outside the gene matches. CDR3 length equals 14 residues. The CDR3 loop reads CASSAGTDSYEQYF. The CDR3 DNA follows: TGTGCCAGCAGCGCAGGGACAGACTCCTACGAGCAGTACTTC.

J is TRBJ2-1 and V is TRBV2, with D possibly matching TRBD2 (6 bases). This CDR3 spans 14 amino acids. Between the trimmed V and J ends, which lost 8 bases and 2 bases, there was a span of 13 bases. The germline V gene has CDR1 SNHLY and CDR2 FYNNEI. In DNA, the CDR3 is TGTGCCAGCCTCGCGGGGCGAACCTACAATGAGCAGTTCTTC. It encodes CASLAGRTYNEQFF. Supplemented by reference TRBV2 and TRBJ2-1, the full variable domain reads EPEVTQTPSHQVTQMGQEVILRCVPISNHLYFYWYRQILGQKVEFLVSFYNNEISEKSEIFDDQFSVERPDGSNFTLKIRSTKLEDSAMYFCASLAGRTYNEQFFGPGTRLTVL.

The chain links TRBV11-2 to TRBJ2-3; D tentatively reads TRBD1 or TRBD2 (5 bases each). V dropped 0 bases and J dropped 2 bases, with 18 bases sitting between them. Germline assignment: CDR1 SGHAT and CDR2 FQNNGV. The CDR3 has 18 residues. The CDR3 coding sequence is TGTGCCAGCAGCTTAGATCCTGGGACCCCCCGGGACACAGATACGCAGTATTTT. Its translation: CASSLDPGTPRDTDTQYF. The whole variable domain, remainder taken from reference TRBV11-2 and TRBJ2-3, is EAGVAQSPRYKIIEKRQSVAFWCNPISGHATLYWYQQILGQGPKLLIQFQNNGVVDDSQLPKDRFSAERLKGVDSTLKIQPAKLEDSAVYLCASSLDPGTPRDTDTQYFGPGTRLTVL.

This chain uses TRBV7-9 with TRBJ2-3, with D unclear. The V gene lost 5 bases and the J gene lost 2 bases, with 5 bases spanning the gap. Germline V CDR1 and CDR2: SEHNR, FQNEAQ (reference sequence). This CDR3 has 12 amino acids. CDR3 sequence reads: CASSTDTDTQYF. In DNA, the CDR3 is TGTGCCAGCAGCACTGACACAGATACGCAGTATTTT.